The 18 T cell receptor beta chains reported below all come from one sample, sequenced in a study of radiotherapy plus CTLA-4 blockade in lung cancer. Clones were read by immunoSEQ multiplex PCR, and TCRdb kept only the in-frame ones, dropping some. The sample shows 80,000 to 100,000 clones, almost 90% of them seen only once. The material sequenced was peripheral blood, taken from a patient treated with radiotherapy plus ipilimumab. The receptors here all came from a human donor with non-small cell lung cancer that progressed on radiotherapy plus ipilimumab.

This sequence joins TRBV18 and TRBJ1-2, with TRBD1 as a possible D gene (5 bases). The germline V gene encodes CDR1 KGHSH and CDR2 LQKENI. V gave up 3 bases and J gave up 4 bases, with 9 bases separating them. This CDR3 contains 13 residues. In DNA form, the CDR3 reads TGTGCCAGCTCACCGCTGGACACCTATGGCTACACCTTC. Amino acid sequence: CASSPLDTYGYTF.

The chain combines TRBV5-1 with TRBJ2-2, with D possibly TRBD1 on 5 matching bases. Germline V CDR1 and CDR2: SGHRS, YFSETQ. The V gene lost 1 base and the J gene lost 1 base, with 8 bases spanning the gap. The CDR3 consists of 15 residues. The CDR3 sequence: CASSLRGLNTGELFF. The CDR3 DNA is TGCGCCAGCAGCTTGAGGGGATTGAACACCGGGGAGCTGTTTTTT.

The chain has TRBV7-9 and TRBJ2-1; the D gene is possibly TRBD2 (6 bases). Per the germline V gene, CDR1 is SEHNR and CDR2 is FQNEAQ (reference sequence). V gave up 5 bases and J gave up 9 bases, with 23 bases separating them. This CDR3 is built from 16 residues. CDR3 sequence reads: CASSILSGRRDGEQFF. In DNA form, the CDR3 reads TGTGCCAGCAGCATCCTTAGCGGACGCCGGGACGGTGAGCAGTTCTTC.

As DNA, the CDR3 is TGCGCCAGCACCTTAAATAGCGGGAAAGGGGGCGAGCAGTACTTC. Protein: CASTLNSGKGGEQYF. The chain joins TRBV5-1 to TRBJ2-7, with 8 bases aligning to TRBD2. The length of the CDR3 is 15 residues. Losses at the gene ends were 6 bases for V and 6 bases for J; bases not matched to a gene: 14. From germline, CDR1 is SGHRS and CDR2 YFSETQ.

In its sample, this clone was seen once. The CDR3 sequence: CASRSTAADEQFF. The CDR3 DNA follows: TGCGCCAGCAGATCGACAGCGGCGGATGAGCAGTTCTTC. The chain combines TRBV5-1 with TRBJ2-1; D may correspond to TRBD1 or TRBD2 (5 bases each). V shed 5 bases and J shed 8 bases, with 14 bases lying between them. Germline V gene sequence: CDR1 SGHRS, CDR2 YFSETQ. The CDR3 has 13 amino acids. Looking up the rest from reference TRBV5-1 and TRBJ2-1 gives the full variable domain: KAGVTQTPRYLIKTRGQQVTLSCSPISGHRSVSWYQQTPGQGLQFLFEYFSETQRNKGNFPGRFSGRQFSNSRSEMNVSTLELGDSALYLCASRSTAADEQFFGPGTRLTVL.

This clone was counted between two and nine times. The chain combines TRBV11-2 with TRBJ1-2; a possible D gene is TRBD1 (5 bases). This CDR3 comprises 15 residues. Germline V gene sequence: CDR1 SGHAT, CDR2 FQNNGV. V lost 3 bases to trimming and J lost 0 bases, with 11 bases between them. CDR3 coding DNA: TGTGCCAGCAGCTTTAGTGACAGTCCTAACTATGGCTACACCTTC. Translation gives CASSFSDSPNYGYTF.

This chain connects TRBV4-1 to TRBJ2-5; no clear D gene. The J call may be wrong; the DNA end is better matched by TRBJ2-7. Germline V gene lookup returns CDR1 MGHRA and CDR2 YSYEKL. The CDR3 runs to 15 residues. The CDR3 is CASSPPSGGWYEQYF. In DNA, the CDR3 is TGCGCCAGCAGCCCCCCATCAGGTGGTTGGTACGAGCAGTACTTC.

V is TRBV18 and J is TRBJ2-5; D is unresolved. The J call is doubtful: the DNA matches TRBJ2-7 better. The germline V gene encodes CDR1 KGHSH and CDR2 LQKENI. This CDR3 is built from 12 residues. CDR3: CASSPGVHEQYF. In nucleotides, the CDR3 is TGTGCCAGCTCACCAGGGGTACACGAGCAGTACTTC.

There are a few counts of this clone. The chain links TRBV5-1 to TRBJ1-4; tentative D call: TRBD1 (6 bases). Germline values: CDR1 SGHRS, CDR2 YFSETQ. The CDR3 has 14 residues. Trimming took 0 bases from V and 9 from J, leaving 12 bases between them. CDR3 nucleotide sequence: TGCGCCAGCAGCTTGGATATGGGGGCGCAAAAACTGTTTTTT. Protein product: CASSLDMGAQKLFF. The whole variable domain, remainder taken from reference TRBV5-1 and TRBJ1-4, is KAGVTQTPRYLIKTRGQQVTLSCSPISGHRSVSWYQQTPGQGLQFLFEYFSETQRNKGNFPGRFSGRQFSNSRSEMNVSTLELGDSALYLCASSLDMGAQKLFFGSGTQLSVL.

The chain carries TRBV7-9 and TRBJ1-3; D ambiguous. Trimming removed 2 bases at V and 0 bases at J, with 11 bases between. The germline gives CDR1 SEHNR, CDR2 FQNEAQ (reference sequence). CDR3 size: 16 residues. In DNA, the CDR3 is TGTGCCAGCAGCTTACGTCCTACATCCTCTGGAAACACCATATATTTT. Residues: CASSLRPTSSGNTIYF.

The V gene is TRBV6-1, the J gene TRBJ1-4; 8 bases are a match to TRBD1. V gave up 4 bases and J gave up 2 bases; unmatched junction bases: 6. The CDR3 extends over 16 amino acids. The germline CDR1 and CDR2 sequences are MNHNS and SASEGT. The CDR3 is CASSAFTGGTNEKLFF. The CDR3 DNA reads TGTGCCAGCAGTGCGTTTACAGGGGGGACTAATGAAAAACTGTTTTTT.

In nucleotides, the CDR3 is TGTGCCAGCATCTTCGAGAGAATCTATAATTCACCCCTCCACTTT. Its protein product is CASIFERIYNSPLHF. The J gene is TRBJ1-6, the V gene TRBV2; D gene ambiguous. The CDR3 extends over 15 amino acids. Germline CDR1 reads SNHLY; CDR2 reads FYNNEI. With 7 bases removed from V and 3 bases from J, the gap between germline ends came to 13 bases.

This chain joins TRBV6-1 and TRBJ2-3; 8 nucleotides match TRBD2. Germline CDR1 MNHNS, CDR2 SASEGT. Trimming took 8 bases from V and 7 from J; bases not matched to a gene: 14. CDR3 length: 15 residues. The CDR3, as DNA: TGTGCCAGCGCCCTGGAACGGGAGGGCCCATATACGCAGTATTTT. Translated: CASALEREGPYTQYF.

The V call is TRBV2, the J call TRBJ2-3; no reliable D call. The CDR3 has 12 residues. Trimming stripped 8 bases from V and 5 bases from J, with 11 bases between. Germline V CDR1 and CDR2: SNHLY, FYNNEI. The CDR3 sequence is CASLYAIDTQYF. The CDR3 nucleotides read TGTGCCAGCTTGTACGCCATAGATACGCAGTATTTT.

The chain employs TRBV2 and TRBJ1-1; unclear D gene. The V end was cut by 9 bases, the J end by 1 base, with 6 bases between. Germline V gene sequence: CDR1 SNHLY, CDR2 FYNNEI. The CDR3 runs 11 residues. The CDR3 sequence: CASGQNTEAFF. CDR3 nucleotides: TGTGCCAGTGGGCAGAACACTGAAGCTTTCTTT.

The chain combines TRBV19 with TRBJ1-2, with a weak D call TRBD1 (5 bases). The CDR3 consists of 12 residues. Per the germline V gene, CDR1 is LNHDA and CDR2 is SQIVND (reference sequence). Between the trimmed V and J ends, which lost 5 bases and 13 bases, there was a span of 17 bases. The CDR3 DNA reads TGTGCCAGTAGTGCCCCGGGGGGAGGTCGCACCTTC. Protein: CASSAPGGGRTF.

The chain combines TRBV5-4 with TRBJ2-1; 7 bases are a match to TRBD2. CDR3 length: 15 residues. CDR1 is SGHNT and CDR2 is YYREEE in the germline V gene (reference sequence). After removal of 3 bases from V and 4 bases from J, the junction contained 7 bases not matched to a gene. The CDR3 DNA is TGTGCCAGCAGCTCCTACCTGCGGGGGTACAATGAGCAGTTCTTC. Its translation: CASSSYLRGYNEQFF.

The rearrangement links TRBV25-1 to TRBJ2-3, with 9 bases identical to TRBD2. With 4 bases clipped from V and 3 bases from J, the junction kept 5 bases outside the gene matches. This CDR3 is 15 amino acids long. In germline, CDR1 is MGHDK, CDR2 SYGVNS. DNA of the CDR3: TGTGCCAGCAGTGGTGGTAGCGGGAGTACAGATACGCAGTATTTT. Translation gives CASSGGSGSTDTQYF.